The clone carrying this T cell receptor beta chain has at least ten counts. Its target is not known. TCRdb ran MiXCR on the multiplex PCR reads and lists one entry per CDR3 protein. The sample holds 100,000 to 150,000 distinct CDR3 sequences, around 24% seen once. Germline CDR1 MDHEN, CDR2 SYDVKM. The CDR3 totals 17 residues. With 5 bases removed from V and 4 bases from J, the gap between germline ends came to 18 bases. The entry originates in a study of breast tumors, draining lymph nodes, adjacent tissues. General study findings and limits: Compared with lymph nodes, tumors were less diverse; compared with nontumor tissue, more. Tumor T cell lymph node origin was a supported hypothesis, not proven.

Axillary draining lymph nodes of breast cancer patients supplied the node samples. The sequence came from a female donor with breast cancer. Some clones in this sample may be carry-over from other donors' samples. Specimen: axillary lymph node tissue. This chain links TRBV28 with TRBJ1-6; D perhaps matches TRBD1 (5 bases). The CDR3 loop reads CASSPPGRQQYNSPLHF. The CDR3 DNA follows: TGTGCCAGCAGTCCCCCTGGGAGACAGCAGTATAATTCACCCCTCCACTTT.